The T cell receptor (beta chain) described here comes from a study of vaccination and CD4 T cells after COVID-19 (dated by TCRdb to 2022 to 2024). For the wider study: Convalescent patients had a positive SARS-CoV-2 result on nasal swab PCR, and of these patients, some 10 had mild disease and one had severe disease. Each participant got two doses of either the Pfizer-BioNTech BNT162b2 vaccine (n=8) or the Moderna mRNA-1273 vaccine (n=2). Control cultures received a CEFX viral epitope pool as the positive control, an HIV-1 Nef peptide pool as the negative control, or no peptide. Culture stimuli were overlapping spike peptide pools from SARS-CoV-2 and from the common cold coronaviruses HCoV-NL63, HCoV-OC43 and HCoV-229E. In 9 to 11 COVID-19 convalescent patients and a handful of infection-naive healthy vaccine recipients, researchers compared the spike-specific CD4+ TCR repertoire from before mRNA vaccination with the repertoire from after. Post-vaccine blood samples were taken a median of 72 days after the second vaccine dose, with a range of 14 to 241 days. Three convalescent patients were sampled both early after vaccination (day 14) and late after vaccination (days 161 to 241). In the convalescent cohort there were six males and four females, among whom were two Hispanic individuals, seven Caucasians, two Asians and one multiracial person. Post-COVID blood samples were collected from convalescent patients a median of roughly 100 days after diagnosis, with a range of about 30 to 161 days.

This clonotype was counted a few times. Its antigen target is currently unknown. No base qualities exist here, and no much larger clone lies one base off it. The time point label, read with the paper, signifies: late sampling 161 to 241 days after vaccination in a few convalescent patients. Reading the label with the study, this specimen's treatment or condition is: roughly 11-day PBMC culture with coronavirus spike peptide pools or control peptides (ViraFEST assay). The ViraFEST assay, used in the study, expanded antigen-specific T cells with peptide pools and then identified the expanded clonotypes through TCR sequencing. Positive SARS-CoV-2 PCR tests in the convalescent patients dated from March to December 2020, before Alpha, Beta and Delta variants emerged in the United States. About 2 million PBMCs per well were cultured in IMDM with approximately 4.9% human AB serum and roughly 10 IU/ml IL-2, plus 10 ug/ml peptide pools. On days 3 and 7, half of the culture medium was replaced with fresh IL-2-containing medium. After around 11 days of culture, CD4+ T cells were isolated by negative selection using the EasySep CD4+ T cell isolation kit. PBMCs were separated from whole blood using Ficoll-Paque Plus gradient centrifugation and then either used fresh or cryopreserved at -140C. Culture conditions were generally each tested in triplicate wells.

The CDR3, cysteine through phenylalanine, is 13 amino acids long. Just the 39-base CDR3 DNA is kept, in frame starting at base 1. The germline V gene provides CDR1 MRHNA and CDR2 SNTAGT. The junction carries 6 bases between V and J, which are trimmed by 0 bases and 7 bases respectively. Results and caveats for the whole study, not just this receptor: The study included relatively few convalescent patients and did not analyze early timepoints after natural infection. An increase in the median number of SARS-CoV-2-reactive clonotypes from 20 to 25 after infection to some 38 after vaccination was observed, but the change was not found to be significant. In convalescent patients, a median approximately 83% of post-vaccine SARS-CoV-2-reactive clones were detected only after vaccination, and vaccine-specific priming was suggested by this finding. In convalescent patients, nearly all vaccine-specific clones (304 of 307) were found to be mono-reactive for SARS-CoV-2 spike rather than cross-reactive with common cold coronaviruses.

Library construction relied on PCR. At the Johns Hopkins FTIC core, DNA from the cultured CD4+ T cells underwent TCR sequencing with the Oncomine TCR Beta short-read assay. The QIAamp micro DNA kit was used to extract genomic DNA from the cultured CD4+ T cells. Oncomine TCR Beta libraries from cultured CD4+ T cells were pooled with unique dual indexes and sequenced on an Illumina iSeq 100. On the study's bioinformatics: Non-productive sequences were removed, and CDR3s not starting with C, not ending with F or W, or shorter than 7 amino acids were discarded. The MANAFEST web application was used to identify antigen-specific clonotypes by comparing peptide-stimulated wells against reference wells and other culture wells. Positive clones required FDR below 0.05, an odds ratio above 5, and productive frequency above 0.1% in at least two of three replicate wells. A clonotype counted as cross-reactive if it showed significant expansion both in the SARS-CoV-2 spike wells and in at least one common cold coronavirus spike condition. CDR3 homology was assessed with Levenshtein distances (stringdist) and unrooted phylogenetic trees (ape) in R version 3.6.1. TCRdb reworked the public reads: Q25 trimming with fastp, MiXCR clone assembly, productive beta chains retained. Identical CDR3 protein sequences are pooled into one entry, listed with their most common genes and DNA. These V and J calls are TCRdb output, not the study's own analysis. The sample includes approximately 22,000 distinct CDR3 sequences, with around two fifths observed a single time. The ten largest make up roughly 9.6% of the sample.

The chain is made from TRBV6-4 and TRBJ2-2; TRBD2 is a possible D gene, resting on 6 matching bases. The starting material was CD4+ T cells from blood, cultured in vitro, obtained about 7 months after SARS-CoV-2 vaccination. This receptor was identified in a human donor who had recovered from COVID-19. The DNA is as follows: TGTGCCAGCAGTGACTCGACTAGCGGGGAGCTGTTTTTT. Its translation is CASSDSTSGELFF.